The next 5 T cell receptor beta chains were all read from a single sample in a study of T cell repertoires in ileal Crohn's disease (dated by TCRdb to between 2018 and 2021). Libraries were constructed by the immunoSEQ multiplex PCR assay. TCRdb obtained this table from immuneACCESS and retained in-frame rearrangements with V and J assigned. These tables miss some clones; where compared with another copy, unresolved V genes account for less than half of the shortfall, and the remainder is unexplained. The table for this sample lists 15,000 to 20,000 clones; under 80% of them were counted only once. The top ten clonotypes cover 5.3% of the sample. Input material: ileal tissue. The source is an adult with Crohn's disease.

The chain's CDR3 is CASSLLAGGIQFF. The CDR3 region has the DNA TGTGCCAGCAGCTTACTAGCGGGGGGGATTCAGTTCTTC. The V gene is TRBV7-8, the J gene TRBJ2-1; the match to TRBD2 covers 12 bases. CDR3 length equals 13 residues. Germline V gene data show CDR1 as SGHVS and CDR2 as FQNEAQ. J gave up 13 bases and V 2 bases, and 3 bases lay outside the gene matches.

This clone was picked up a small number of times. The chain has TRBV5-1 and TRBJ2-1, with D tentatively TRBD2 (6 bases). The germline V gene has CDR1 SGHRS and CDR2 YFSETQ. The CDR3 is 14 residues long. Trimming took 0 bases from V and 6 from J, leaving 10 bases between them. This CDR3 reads CASSLGAGSNEQFF. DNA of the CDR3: TGCGCCAGCAGCTTGGGTGCGGGATCCAATGAGCAGTTCTTC.

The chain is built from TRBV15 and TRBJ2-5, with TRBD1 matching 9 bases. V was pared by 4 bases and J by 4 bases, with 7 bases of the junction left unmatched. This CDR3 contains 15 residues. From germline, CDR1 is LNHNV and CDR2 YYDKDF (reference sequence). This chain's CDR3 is CATSKRDRGAETQYF. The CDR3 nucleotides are TGTGCCACCAGCAAGCGAGACAGGGGGGCAGAGACCCAGTACTTC. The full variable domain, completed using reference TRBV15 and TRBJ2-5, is DAMVIQNPRYQVTQFGKPVTLSCSQTLNHNVMYWYQQKSSQAPKLLFHYYDKDFNNEADTPDNFQSRRPNTSFCFLDIRSPGLGDTAMYLCATSKRDRGAETQYFGPGTRLLVL.

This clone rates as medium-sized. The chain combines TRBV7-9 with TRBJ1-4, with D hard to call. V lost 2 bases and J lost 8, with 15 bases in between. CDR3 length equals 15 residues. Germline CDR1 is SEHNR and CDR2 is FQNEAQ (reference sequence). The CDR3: CASSLHLGGGEKLFF. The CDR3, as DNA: TGTGCCAGCAGCTTACATCTGGGCGGCGGGGAAAAACTGTTTTTT. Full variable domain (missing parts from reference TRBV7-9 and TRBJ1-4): DTGVSQNPRHKITKRGQNVTFRCDPISEHNRLYWYRQTLGQGPEFLTYFQNEAQLEKSRLLSDRFSAERPKGSFSTLEIQRTEQGDSAMYLCASSLHLGGGEKLFFGSGTQLSVL.

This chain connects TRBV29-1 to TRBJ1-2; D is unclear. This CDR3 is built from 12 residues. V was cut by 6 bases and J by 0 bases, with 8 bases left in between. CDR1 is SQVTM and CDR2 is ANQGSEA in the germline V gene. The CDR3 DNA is TGCAGCGTAGAGGTGTCTAACTATGGCTACACCTTC. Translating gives CSVEVSNYGYTF.